This T cell receptor (beta chain) originates from a study of shared T cell receptors in the human thymus. TCRdb keeps only in-frame clones here, not all; method: immunoSEQ multiplex PCR. Among hundreds of thousands of clones listed, roughly 88% were seen once. The germline CDR1 and CDR2 sequences are MNHEY and SVGAGI. CDR3 length: 15 amino acids. The V gene lost 0 bases and the J gene lost 8 bases, with 14 bases spanning the gap. This same sample was also part of a study on human thymus T cells. That study reports: In corrective heart surgery, resections were taken, and these provided the thymus tissue.

The chain recombines TRBV6-5 with TRBJ2-1; D is possibly TRBD1 (6 bases). This TCR was sampled from a boy under two years old with a congenital heart defect. Material for sequencing was thymocytes. CDR3 in amino acids: CASSYSRVGADEQFF. CDR3 in DNA: TGTGCCAGCAGTTACTCGAGGGTGGGGGCCGATGAGCAGTTCTTC.